The 15 T cell receptor beta chains below come from one sample, sequenced in a study of brain T cells in children with intractable seizures. The time point denotes: blood from clinic visit 5 months post-surgery; TSC patient then seizure free. Only in-frame clones appear in the TCRdb table, and some are missing; sequencing was by immunoSEQ multiplex PCR. The sample lists 340,000 or so clones; 93% were seen once. The starting material was peripheral blood, obtained more than 4 months after surgery. Receptor source: a boy under two years old with tuberous sclerosis and intractable seizures.

This chain links TRBV30 with TRBJ1-2, with D unclear. The CDR3 is 11 residues long. V was pared by 1 base and J by 2 bases, with 2 bases between. CDR1 is GTSNPN and CDR2 is SVGIG in the germline V gene (reference sequence). Here the CDR3 DNA reads TGTGCCTGGAGTGCAAACTATGGCTACACCTTC. Its translation is CAWSANYGYTF.

The V gene is TRBV7-9, the J gene TRBJ1-4, with D unclear. V gave up 5 bases and J gave up 13 bases, with 11 bases separating them. The germline CDR1 and CDR2 sequences are SEHNR and FQNEAQ (reference sequence). The CDR3 length is 11 residues. The CDR3, as DNA: TGTGCCAGCAGCCCTCAGAATTCACTGTTTTTT. Translated, it gives CASSPQNSLFF. Drawing the rest from reference TRBV7-9 and TRBJ1-4, the complete variable domain is DTGVSQNPRHKITKRGQNVTFRCDPISEHNRLYWYRQTLGQGPEFLTYFQNEAQLEKSRLLSDRFSAERPKGSFSTLEIQRTEQGDSAMYLCASSPQNSLFFGSGTQLSVL.

This clone was seen a single time. The V call is TRBV2, the J call TRBJ2-1; TRBD2 matches 7 bases. The germline CDR1 and CDR2 sequences are SNHLY and FYNNEI. V lost 3 bases, J lost 0 bases, and 2 bases stayed unmatched. CDR3 size: 15 residues. CDR3 amino acids: CASSEGGGSYNEQFF. The DNA of the CDR3 is TGTGCCAGCAGTGAGGGGGGGGGCTCCTACAATGAGCAGTTCTTC. The full variable domain, completed using reference TRBV2 and TRBJ2-1, is EPEVTQTPSHQVTQMGQEVILRCVPISNHLYFYWYRQILGQKVEFLVSFYNNEISEKSEIFDDQFSVERPDGSNFTLKIRSTKLEDSAMYFCASSEGGGSYNEQFFGPGTRLTVL.

The V gene is TRBV12-3 or TRBV12-4, the J gene TRBJ2-7; no reliable D call. The CDR3 runs to 13 residues. Between the trimmed V and J ends, which lost 3 bases and 4 bases, there was a span of 10 bases. CDR3 sequence reads: CASSFFGTYEQYF. The DNA of the CDR3 is TGTGCCAGCAGTTTTTTTGGAACTTACGAGCAGTACTTC.

This rearrangement joins TRBV7-3 to TRBJ2-1; D uncertain. The V end lost 5 bases, the J end lost 2 bases, and 13 bases lay between the germline ends. CDR1 SGHTA and CDR2 FQGTGA come from the germline V gene. The length of the CDR3 is 15 residues. CDR3 amino acids: CASSQIIAPYNEQFF. The CDR3 DNA sequence: TGTGCCAGCAGCCAGATCATAGCCCCCTACAATGAGCAGTTCTTC.

V usage is TRBV11-2 and J usage is TRBJ1-5; no clear D. In germline, CDR1 is SGHAT, CDR2 FQNNGV. This CDR3 contains 13 residues. V was pared by 0 bases and J by 4 bases, with 4 bases between. CDR3 loop: CASSLEINQPQHF. The CDR3 region has the DNA TGTGCCAGCAGCTTAGAAATTAATCAGCCCCAGCATTTT.

V usage is TRBV5-5 and J usage is TRBJ2-3; 8 nucleotides line up with TRBD2. The germline V gene has CDR1 SGHKS and CDR2 YYEKEE (reference sequence). This CDR3 comprises 18 residues. V lost 2 bases to trimming and J lost 4 bases; unmatched junction nucleotides: 15. The CDR3 DNA sequence: TGTGCCAGCAGCTTTCCTAGAGGTCTAGCGGGTTTCTCAGATACGCAGTATTTT. Its translation: CASSFPRGLAGFSDTQYF.

V and J are TRBV24-1 and TRBJ1-2; 7 bases match TRBD1. The J segment lost 4 bases and the V segment lost 0 bases, leaving 7 bases of the junction unmatched. This CDR3 is built from 16 residues. CDR1 KGHDR and CDR2 SFDVKD come from the germline V gene. DNA for the CDR3: TGTGCCACCAGTGATTTGGATGGCAGGGGGACCTATGGCTACACCTTC. Translating gives CATSDLDGRGTYGYTF.

The gene calls are TRBV19 and TRBJ2-2; the D gene is possibly TRBD2 (5 bases). CDR1 and CDR2 from the germline V gene are LNHDA and SQIVND (reference sequence). Trimming shortened V by 5 bases and J by 1 base, and 14 bases separated the two germline ends. CDR3 size: 16 residues. The CDR3 bases are TGTGCCAGTAGTCCCCTCCTTGGACTGAACACCGGGGAGCTGTTTTTT. It specifies CASSPLLGLNTGELFF.

The chain uses TRBV30 and TRBJ2-2; the match to TRBD2 covers 8 bases. V was clipped by 3 bases and J by 5 bases; unmatched bases: 5. Germline CDR1 GTSNPN, CDR2 SVGIG (reference sequence). The CDR3 extends over 14 amino acids. In DNA form, the CDR3 reads TGTGCCTGGAGGGGCGGGGGGACGACCGGGGAGCTGTTTTTT. This gives the protein CAWRGGGTTGELFF.

This chain links TRBV21-1 with TRBJ2-7. TRBV21-1 is a pseudogene locus. This CDR3 has 10 amino acids. The CDR3 loop reads CASSKYEQYF. The CDR3 nucleotides are TGTGCCAGCAGCAAATACGAGCAGTACTTC.

This clone was seen a few times. The chain uses TRBV6-5 and TRBJ2-7; a weak D match, TRBD1 (5 bases). Germline V CDR1 and CDR2: MNHEY, SVGAGI. With 2 bases removed from V and 4 bases from J, the gap between germline ends came to 12 bases. The CDR3 is 14 residues long. CDR3 nucleotide sequence: TGTGCCAGCAGTTACAGCGCAGGGAAGTACGAGCAGTACTTC. Translation: CASSYSAGKYEQYF.

This clone was seen once. The rearrangement links TRBV27 to TRBJ1-5; D is unresolved. V lost 5 bases and J lost 2, with 7 bases in between. Germline CDR1 is MNHEY and CDR2 is SMNVEV (reference sequence). The CDR3 contains 13 residues. The CDR3 DNA reads TGTGCCAGCAGTCCCTCCGGCAATCAGCCCCAGCATTTT. Translated, it gives CASSPSGNQPQHF.

This clone has only one observation. This CDR3 is CASSYGTSPSEQYF. The CDR3 nucleotides are TGTGCCAGCAGTTACGGGACCTCCCCCTCTGAGCAGTACTTC. The chain carries TRBV6-5 and TRBJ2-7; D tentatively fits TRBD1 or TRBD2 (5 bases each). Trimming cost V 2 bases and J 7 bases, with 15 bases left between them. The germline V gene encodes CDR1 MNHEY and CDR2 SVGAGI. The CDR3 spans 14 residues.

On this clone itself: Other DNA sequences in the sample encode the same CDR3. The rearrangement joins TRBV5-1 to TRBJ2-7; tentatively, D is TRBD1 (6 bases). CDR1 and CDR2 from the germline V gene are SGHRS and YFSETQ. Trimming cost V 2 bases and J 0 bases, with 9 bases left between them. The CDR3 spans 14 residues. The CDR3 bases are TGCGCCAGCAGCTTATCAGGGGCCTCCTACGAGCAGTACTTC. Translation: CASSLSGASYEQYF.